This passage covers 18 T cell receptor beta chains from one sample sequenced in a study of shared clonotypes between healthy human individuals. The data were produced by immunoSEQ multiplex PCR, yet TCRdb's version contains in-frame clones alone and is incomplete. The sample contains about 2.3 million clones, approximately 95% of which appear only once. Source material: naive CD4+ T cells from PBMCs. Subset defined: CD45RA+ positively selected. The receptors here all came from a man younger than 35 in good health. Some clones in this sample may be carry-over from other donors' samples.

CDR3 in amino acids: CASRKWLYEQYF. The CDR3 DNA is TGTGCCAGCAGAAAGTGGCTCTACGAGCAGTACTTC. This rearrangement joins TRBV28 to TRBJ2-7; no clear D. V lost 6 bases and J lost 3, with 9 bases in between. This CDR3 comprises 12 residues. The germline gives CDR1 MDHEN, CDR2 SYDVKM.

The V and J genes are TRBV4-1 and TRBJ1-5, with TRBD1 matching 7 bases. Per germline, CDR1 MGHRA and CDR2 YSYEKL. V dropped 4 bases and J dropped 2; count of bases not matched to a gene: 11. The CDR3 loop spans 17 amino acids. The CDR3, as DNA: TGCGCCAGCAGCCTAAGGCCGGGACAGAGGGGCAATCAGCCCCAGCATTTT. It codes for CASSLRPGQRGNQPQHF.

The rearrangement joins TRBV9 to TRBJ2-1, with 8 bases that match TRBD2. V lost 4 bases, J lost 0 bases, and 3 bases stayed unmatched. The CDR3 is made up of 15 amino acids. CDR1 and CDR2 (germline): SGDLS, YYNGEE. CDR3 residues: CASSPGLDSYNEQFF. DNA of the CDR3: TGTGCCAGCAGCCCGGGACTAGACTCCTACAATGAGCAGTTCTTC.

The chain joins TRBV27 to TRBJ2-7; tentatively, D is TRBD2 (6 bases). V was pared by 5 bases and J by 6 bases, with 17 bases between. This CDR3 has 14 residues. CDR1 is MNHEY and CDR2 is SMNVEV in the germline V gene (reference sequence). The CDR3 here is CASSPGGGGGEQYF. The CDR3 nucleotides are TGTGCCAGCAGTCCGGGCGGTGGGGGAGGCGAGCAGTACTTC.

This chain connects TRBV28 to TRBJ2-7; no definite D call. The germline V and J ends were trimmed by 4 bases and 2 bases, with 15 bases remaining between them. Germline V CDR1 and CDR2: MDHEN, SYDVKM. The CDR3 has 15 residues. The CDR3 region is CASSSSGGRTYEQYF. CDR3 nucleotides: TGTGCCAGCAGTTCCTCGGGCGGCAGGACCTACGAGCAGTACTTC.

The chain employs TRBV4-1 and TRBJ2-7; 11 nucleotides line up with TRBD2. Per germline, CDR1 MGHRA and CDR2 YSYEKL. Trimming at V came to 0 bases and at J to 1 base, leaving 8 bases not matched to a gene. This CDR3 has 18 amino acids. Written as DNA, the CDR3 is TGCGCCAGCAGCCAAGATTCGAGGACTAGCGGGCTATCCTACGAGCAGTACTTC. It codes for CASSQDSRTSGLSYEQYF.

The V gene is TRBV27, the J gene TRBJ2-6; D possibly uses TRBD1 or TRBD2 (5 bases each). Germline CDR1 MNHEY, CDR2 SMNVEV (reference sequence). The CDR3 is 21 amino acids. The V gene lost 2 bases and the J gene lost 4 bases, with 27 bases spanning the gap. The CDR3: CASSLPRDSRDPTEGANVLTF. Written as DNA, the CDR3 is TGTGCCAGCAGTTTACCCCGCGACTCTCGGGACCCCACTGAGGGGGCCAACGTCCTGACTTTC.

The CDR3 bases are TGTGCCAGCAGCTTAGGGTTAGCGGGAGGGCCGGTCGCCAATGAGCAGTTCTTC. Translated: CASSLGLAGGPVANEQFF. V is TRBV7-2 and J is TRBJ2-1; TRBD2 matches 11 bases. Germline V gene lookup returns CDR1 SGHTA and CDR2 FQGNSA. The CDR3 length is 18 residues. The J segment lost 6 bases and the V segment lost 1 base, leaving 11 bases of the junction unmatched.

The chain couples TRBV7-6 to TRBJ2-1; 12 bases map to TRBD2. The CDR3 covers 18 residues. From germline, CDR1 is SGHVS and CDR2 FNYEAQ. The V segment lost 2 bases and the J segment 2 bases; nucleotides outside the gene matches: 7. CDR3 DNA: TGTGCCAGCAGCTTACTAGCGGGAGGGCCTTCGACCTACAATGAGCAGTTCTTC. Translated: CASSLLAGGPSTYNEQFF.

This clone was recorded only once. CDR3 nucleotides: TGCGCCAGCAGCCGGGGAGGGGAGGAGACCCAGTACTTC. Its protein is CASSRGGEETQYF. The chain has TRBV5-1 and TRBJ2-5; 7 positions agree with TRBD2. The trim removed 4 bases at V and 5 bases at J, leaving 5 bases unmatched. Germline V lookup: CDR1 SGHRS, CDR2 YFSETQ. The CDR3 consists of 13 residues.

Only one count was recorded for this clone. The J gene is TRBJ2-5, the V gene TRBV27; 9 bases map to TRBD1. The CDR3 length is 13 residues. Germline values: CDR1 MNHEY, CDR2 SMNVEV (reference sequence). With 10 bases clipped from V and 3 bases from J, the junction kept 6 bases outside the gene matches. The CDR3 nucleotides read TGTGCCAACTATCGACAGGGGGAAGAGACCCAGTACTTC. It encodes CANYRQGEETQYF.

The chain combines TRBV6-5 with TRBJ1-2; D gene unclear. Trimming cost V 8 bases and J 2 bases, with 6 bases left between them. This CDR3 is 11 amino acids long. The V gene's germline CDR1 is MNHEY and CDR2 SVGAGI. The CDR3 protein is CASGGNYGYTF. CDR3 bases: TGTGCCAGCGGAGGGAACTATGGCTACACCTTC.

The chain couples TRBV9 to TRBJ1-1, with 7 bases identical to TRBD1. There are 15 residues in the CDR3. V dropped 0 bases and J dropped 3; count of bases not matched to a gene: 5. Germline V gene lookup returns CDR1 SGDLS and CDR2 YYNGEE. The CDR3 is CASSVVDRVYTEAFF. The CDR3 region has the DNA TGTGCCAGCAGCGTAGTTGACAGGGTATACACTGAAGCTTTCTTT.

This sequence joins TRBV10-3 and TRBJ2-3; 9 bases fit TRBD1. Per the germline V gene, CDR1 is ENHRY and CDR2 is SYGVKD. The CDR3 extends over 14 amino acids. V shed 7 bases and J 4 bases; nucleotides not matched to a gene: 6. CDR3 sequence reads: CAIKGQGIPDTQYF. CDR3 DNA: TGTGCCATCAAGGGACAGGGCATACCAGATACGCAGTATTTT.

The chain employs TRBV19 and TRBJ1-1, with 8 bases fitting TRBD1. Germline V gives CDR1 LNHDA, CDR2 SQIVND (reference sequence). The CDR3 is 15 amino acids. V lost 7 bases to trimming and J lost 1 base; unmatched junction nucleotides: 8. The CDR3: CASIRGDRRNTEAFF. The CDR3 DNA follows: TGTGCCAGTATCCGGGGGGACAGGAGGAACACTGAAGCTTTCTTT.

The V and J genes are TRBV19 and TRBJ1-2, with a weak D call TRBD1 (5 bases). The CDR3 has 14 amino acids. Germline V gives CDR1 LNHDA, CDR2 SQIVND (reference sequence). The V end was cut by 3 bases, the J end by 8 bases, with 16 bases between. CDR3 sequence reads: CASSIQGAIWGYTF. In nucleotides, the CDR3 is TGTGCCAGTAGTATCCAGGGAGCCATCTGGGGCTACACCTTC.

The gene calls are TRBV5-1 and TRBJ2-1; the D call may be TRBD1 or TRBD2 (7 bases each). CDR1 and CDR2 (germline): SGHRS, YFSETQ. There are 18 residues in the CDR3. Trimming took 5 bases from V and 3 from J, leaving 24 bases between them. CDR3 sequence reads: CASRGEGAQPTVYNEQFF. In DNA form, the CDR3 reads TGCGCCAGCAGAGGGGAGGGGGCCCAGCCGACCGTCTACAATGAGCAGTTCTTC.

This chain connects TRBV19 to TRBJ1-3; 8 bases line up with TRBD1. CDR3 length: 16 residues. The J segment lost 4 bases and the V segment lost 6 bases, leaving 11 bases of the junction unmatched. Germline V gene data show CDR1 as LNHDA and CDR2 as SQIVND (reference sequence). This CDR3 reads CASSSQRTGSGNTIYF. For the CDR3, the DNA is TGTGCCAGTAGCTCCCAAAGGACAGGGTCGGGAAACACCATATATTTT.